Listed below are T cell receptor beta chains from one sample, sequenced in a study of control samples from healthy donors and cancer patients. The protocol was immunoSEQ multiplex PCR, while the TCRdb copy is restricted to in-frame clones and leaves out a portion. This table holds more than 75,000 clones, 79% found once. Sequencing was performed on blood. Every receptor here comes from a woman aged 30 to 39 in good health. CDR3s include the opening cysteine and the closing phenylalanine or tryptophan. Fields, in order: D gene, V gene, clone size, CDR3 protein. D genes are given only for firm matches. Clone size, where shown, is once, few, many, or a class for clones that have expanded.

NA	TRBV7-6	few	CASSKDRDTSYEQYF
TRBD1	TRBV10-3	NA	CAISGGRDRGDGYTF
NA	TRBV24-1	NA	CATSPGPGKETGELFF
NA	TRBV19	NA	CASSIGQSTNEKLFF
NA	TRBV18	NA	CASSPIGQGANVLTF
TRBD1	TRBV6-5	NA	CASSYDNRGRQQFF
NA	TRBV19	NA	CASSIDAPAAGTDTQYF
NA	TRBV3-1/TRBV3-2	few	CASSQAYQNIQYF
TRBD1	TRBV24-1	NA	CATAGYRGVSNQPQHF
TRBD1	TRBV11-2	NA	CASSLRGDRGDSNQPQHF
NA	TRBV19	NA	CASSIVAGNTEAFF
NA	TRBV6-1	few	CASSEGAGGNTIYF
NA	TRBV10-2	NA	CASSLLRQNSPLHF
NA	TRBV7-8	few	CASNSGTANSPLHF
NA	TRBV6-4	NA	CAMLTQYF
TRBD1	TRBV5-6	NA	CASSLMGQDYGYTF
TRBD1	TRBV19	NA	CASSMGLTGVNTGELFF
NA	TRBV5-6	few	CASSVPQTLNTEAFF
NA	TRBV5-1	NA	CASSPGDYGYTF
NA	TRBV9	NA	CASSVATFDPYTDTQYF
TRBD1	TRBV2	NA	CASSRGGGPSNQPQHF
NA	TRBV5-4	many	CASSQLQGNYGYTF
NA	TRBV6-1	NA	CASSELGRADFYNEQFF
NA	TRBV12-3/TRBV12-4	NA	CASNRDNSPLHF
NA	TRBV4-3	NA	CASSQDYGSREPDTQYF
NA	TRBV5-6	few	CASSSSLDRNTEAFF
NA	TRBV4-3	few	CASSQASRGRGSPLHF
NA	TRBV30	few	CAWSAVTGRNQPQHF
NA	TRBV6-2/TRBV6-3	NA	CASSDLGVSIGEQYF
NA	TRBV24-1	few	CATLPNYGYTF